Each of the 16 T cell receptor beta chains below was sequenced from the same sample in a study of blood T cell repertoires in COVID-19. TCRdb's copy holds only in-frame clones and misses some; the assay was immunoSEQ multiplex PCR. Here the sample spans about 360,000 clones, approximately 86% being singletons. The specimen was peripheral blood. The receptors derive from a human donor in a cohort sampled during active COVID-19.

The genes are TRBV19 and TRBJ1-2; 10 positions agree with TRBD1. CDR1 is LNHDA and CDR2 is SQIVND in the germline V gene (reference sequence). This CDR3 comprises 17 residues. J gave up 2 bases and V 8 bases, and 14 bases lay outside the gene matches. DNA of the CDR3: TGTGCCAGTGCCCGGGGGACAGGGGACAAAGAAAACTATGGCTACACCTTC. Its protein is CASARGTGDKENYGYTF.

The rearrangement uses TRBV6-5 and TRBJ1-2; D is possibly TRBD1 (6 bases). Germline CDR1 MNHEY, CDR2 SVGAGI. There are 12 residues in the CDR3. V was pared by 7 bases and J by 7 bases, with 13 bases between. The CDR3 sequence: CASTGGAGGYTF. DNA of the CDR3: TGTGCCAGCACCGGGGGGGCTGGTGGCTACACCTTC.

This sequence joins TRBV9 and TRBJ2-3, with a weak D call TRBD2 (6 bases). The V gene's germline CDR1 is SGDLS and CDR2 YYNGEE. The CDR3 totals 16 residues. V lost 1 base and J 0 bases, leaving 12 bases between the germline ends. The CDR3, as DNA: TGTGCCAGCAGCGTATTGGAAGGGACTAGCACAGATACGCAGTATTTT. Translated, it gives CASSVLEGTSTDTQYF.

V usage is TRBV11-2 and J usage is TRBJ1-6; maybe TRBD1 (5 bases). The germline CDR1 and CDR2 sequences are SGHAT and FQNNGV. Trimming removed 5 bases at V and 7 bases at J, with 27 bases between. This CDR3 spans 19 amino acids. CDR3 residues: CASSPSGTYLSSRNSPLHF. The CDR3 coding sequence is TGTGCCAGCAGCCCTTCCGGGACTTACCTGTCCTCACGAAATTCACCCCTCCACTTT.

The chain joins TRBV5-1 to TRBJ2-7; D possibly corresponds to TRBD2 (6 bases). CDR1 and CDR2 from the germline V gene are SGHRS and YFSETQ. The CDR3 runs to 15 residues. V gave up 4 bases and J gave up 3 bases, with 17 bases separating them. CDR3 coding DNA: TGCGCCAGCAGCAGAGGAGGGCAAAGGAACTACGAGCAGTACTTC. Translation: CASSRGGQRNYEQYF. The full variable domain, rest sourced from reference TRBV5-1 and TRBJ2-7, is KAGVTQTPRYLIKTRGQQVTLSCSPISGHRSVSWYQQTPGQGLQFLFEYFSETQRNKGNFPGRFSGRQFSNSRSEMNVSTLELGDSALYLCASSRGGQRNYEQYFGPGTRLTVT.

The chain combines TRBV6-6 with TRBJ2-1; D call uncertain. The CDR3 runs 13 residues. Germline CDR1 MNHNY, CDR2 SVGAGI (reference sequence). The V and J ends lost 2 bases and 3 bases respectively, with 5 bases between them. CDR3 sequence (DNA): TGTGCCAGCAGTTACACAGTCTACAATGAGCAGTTCTTC. Amino acid sequence: CASSYTVYNEQFF.

This clone was counted only a few times. This chain joins TRBV2 and TRBJ2-1, with TRBD2 matching 11 bases. J lost 5 bases, V lost 9 bases, and 6 bases had no gene match. The germline CDR1 and CDR2 sequences are SNHLY and FYNNEI. The CDR3 contains 14 residues. The CDR3 sequence: CARGASGRNNEQFF. The CDR3 bases are TGTGCCAGAGGAGCTAGCGGGAGGAACAATGAGCAGTTCTTC.

The V gene is TRBV12-3 or TRBV12-4, the J gene TRBJ2-1, with D perhaps matching TRBD2 (6 bases). V was shortened by 6 bases and J by 7 bases, with 10 bases between the two germline ends. The CDR3 is made up of 12 amino acids. This chain's CDR3 is CASRSGGNEQFF. Written as DNA, the CDR3 is TGTGCCAGCAGGAGTGGGGGGAATGAGCAGTTCTTC.

This rearrangement joins TRBV7-7 to TRBJ2-1; 10 bases align to TRBD2. The length of the CDR3 is 15 residues. Germline values: CDR1 SSHAT, CDR2 FNYEAQ (reference sequence). The J segment lost 4 bases and the V segment lost 5 bases, leaving 5 bases of the junction unmatched. The DNA for the CDR3 is TGTGCCAGCAGCCCAGGACTAGCGGCTTACAATGAGCAGTTCTTC. Encoded protein: CASSPGLAAYNEQFF.

The chain has TRBV10-3 and TRBJ2-3; weak D call: TRBD2 (6 bases). Trimming stripped 2 bases from V and 6 bases from J, with 18 bases between. Germline assignment: CDR1 ENHRY and CDR2 SYGVKD. This CDR3 contains 16 residues. The CDR3 sequence: CAISEERRGPGDTQYF. The CDR3 coding sequence is TGTGCCATCAGTGAGGAGAGGCGGGGCCCGGGGGATACGCAGTATTTT.

The chain couples TRBV29-1 to TRBJ1-1, with D maybe TRBD1 (6 bases). Germline CDR1 is SQVTM and CDR2 is ANQGSEA. CDR3 length: 15 amino acids. Trimming took 0 bases from V and 4 from J, leaving 15 bases between them. DNA of the CDR3: TGCAGCGTTGAAGATCTAGCAACAGGGAGCACTGAAGCTTTCTTT. Protein sequence: CSVEDLATGSTEAFF. The variable domain in full, completed from reference TRBV29-1 and TRBJ1-1, reads SAVISQKPSRDICQRGTSLTIQCQVDSQVTMMFWYRQQPGQSLTLIATANQGSEATYESGFVIDKFPISRPNLTFSTLTVSNMSPEDSSIYLCSVEDLATGSTEAFFGQGTRLTVV.

V and J are TRBV7-9 and TRBJ2-7; 9 nucleotides line up with TRBD2. Germline V gene lookup returns CDR1 SEHNR and CDR2 FQNEAQ (reference sequence). The CDR3 has 14 residues. V gave up 5 bases and J gave up 4 bases; unmatched junction bases: 6. The CDR3 reads CASSPSGTAYEQYF. The CDR3 nucleotides are TGTGCCAGCAGCCCTAGCGGGACCGCGTACGAGCAGTACTTC.

The CDR3 nucleotides read TGTGCCAGCAGCGTAGCTGGGGGGACCTCCGATGAGCAGTTCTTC. Its protein is CASSVAGGTSDEQFF. This chain joins TRBV9 and TRBJ2-1; D possibly corresponds to TRBD2 (6 bases). Germline V gene data show CDR1 as SGDLS and CDR2 as YYNGEE. The CDR3 length is 15 residues. The germline V and J ends were trimmed by 0 bases and 8 bases, with 15 bases remaining between them.

The chain joins TRBV30 to TRBJ2-3; 7 bases are shared with TRBD1. Germline V CDR1 and CDR2: GTSNPN, SVGIG (reference sequence). The CDR3 totals 13 residues. J was trimmed by 1 base and V by 5 bases; bases with no gene match: 3. The CDR3 region has the DNA TGTGCCTGGGAAACAGGGGGCACAGATACGCAGTATTTT. It is translated as CAWETGGTDTQYF.

This chain connects TRBV7-8 to TRBJ2-7, with TRBD2 identical over 7 bases. There are 15 residues in the CDR3. The J segment lost 2 bases and the V segment lost 1 base, leaving 5 bases of the junction unmatched. CDR1 is SGHVS, CDR2 FQNEAQ, per germline. Here the CDR3 DNA reads TGTGCCAGCAGCTTAGGTCGGGGGGAGACCTACGAGCAGTACTTC. Translation: CASSLGRGETYEQYF.

The J gene is TRBJ2-7, the V gene TRBV5-1; TRBD1 agrees at 7 bases. The ends lost 5 bases at V and 0 bases at J; junction bases unmatched: 5. The CDR3 runs to 14 residues. Germline V gene sequence: CDR1 SGHRS, CDR2 YFSETQ. CDR3 residues: CASRRQGDSYEQYF. CDR3 bases: TGCGCCAGCAGGCGGCAGGGGGACTCCTACGAGCAGTACTTC.